This T cell receptor beta chain originates from a study of post-analysis software for immune sequencing data. Whole-study results and caveats: A few TRBV segments occurring more often in patients than controls included TRBV5-6, TRBV5-1 and TRBV20-1.

The TCR beta cDNA libraries carried unique molecular identifiers. TCRdb processed the PCR reads anew with MiXCR; each CDR3 protein has one entry. The sample carries 750,000 to 950,000 distinct CDR3 sequences, 53% recorded once. This clonotype was seen only a few times. Antigen: not known. The CDR3 contains 11 residues. Germline loops: CDR1 MNHEY, CDR2 SVGEGT. V lost 2 bases and J lost 5, with 3 bases in between. The sequence was obtained from a girl under 18 with multiple sclerosis. The chain employs TRBV6-2 or TRBV6-3 and TRBJ1-1; D unresolved. The sample consisted of blood. The CDR3 loop reads CASSYQTEAFF. CDR3 nucleotides: TGTGCCAGCAGTTACCAGACTGAAGCTTTCTTT.